This T cell receptor beta chain was identified during a study of T cells after yellow fever vaccination. The germline gives CDR1 SEHNR, CDR2 FQNEAQ (reference sequence). This CDR3 has 15 amino acids. Trimming shortened V by 5 bases and J by 4 bases, and 17 bases separated the two germline ends. This clonotype has a count of ten or more. A single record per CDR3 protein comes from TCRdb applying MiXCR to the 5' RACE reads. The sample has hundreds of thousands of distinct CDR3 sequences; approximately 13% are singletons. Sequences were derived from PBMCs, sampled on the day of the yellow fever booster vaccination. The genes are TRBV7-9 and TRBJ1-2; tentatively, D is TRBD1 (5 bases). The TCR originated in a man in his thirties or forties who received the YFV17D yellow fever vaccine. The CDR3 nucleotides are TGTGCCAGCAGCCTGGGGGGAGCCAGGAGCTATGGCTACACCTTC. Protein sequence: CASSLGGARSYGYTF.